This entry lists 30 T cell receptor beta chains sequenced from one sample in a study of cytomegalovirus exposure and HLA in healthy donors. The PCR ran on 60 Vbeta and 13 Jbeta primers. Assay used: immunoSEQ multiplex PCR; TCRdb lists only in-frame clones, some missing. The sample lists 75,000 to 90,000 clones; about 77% were seen once. The sequenced sample was PBMCs. Receptors originate from a man in his fifties or sixties in good health and CMV-seronegative.

This chain joins TRBV19 and TRBJ1-2; possible D gene TRBD1, 5 bases. Germline assignment: CDR1 LNHDA and CDR2 SQIVND (reference sequence). The CDR3 length is 17 residues. Trimming left V 9 bases short and J 4 bases short, with 27 bases between. DNA for the CDR3: TGTGCCAGCACGATTGACGGGGGATGGGCCAGTGGCTATGGCTACACCTTC. Translation: CASTIDGGWASGYGYTF.

The chain recombines TRBV6-1 with TRBJ1-4; 9 bases line up with TRBD1. This CDR3 contains 15 residues. CDR1 and CDR2 (germline): MNHNS, SASEGT. V was clipped by 2 bases and J by 5 bases; unmatched bases: 3. DNA for the CDR3: TGTGCCAGCAGTGAACCCGGGACAGGGAATGAAAAACTGTTTTTT. Protein product: CASSEPGTGNEKLFF.

J is TRBJ1-2 and V is TRBV2; D possibly corresponds to TRBD1 (6 bases). CDR1 is SNHLY, CDR2 FYNNEI, per germline. The CDR3 is 13 residues long. Trimming left V 8 bases short and J 5 bases short, with 15 bases between. In DNA, the CDR3 is TGTGCCAGCCTACGACAGGCCCGTTATGGCTACACCTTC. It codes for CASLRQARYGYTF. Using reference TRBV2 and TRBJ1-2 for the parts outside the CDR3, the full variable domain is EPEVTQTPSHQVTQMGQEVILRCVPISNHLYFYWYRQILGQKVEFLVSFYNNEISEKSEIFDDQFSVERPDGSNFTLKIRSTKLEDSAMYFCASLRQARYGYTFGSGTRLTVV.

This chain uses TRBV19 with TRBJ2-2; 9 positions match TRBD1. The CDR3 runs 17 residues. Trimming removed 4 bases from V and 0 bases from J; junction bases left unmatched: 6. The germline V gene has CDR1 LNHDA and CDR2 SQIVND (reference sequence). CDR3 DNA sequence: TGTGCCAGTAGTACCCCCGGGACAGGGACGAACACCGGGGAGCTGTTTTTT. Translating it yields CASSTPGTGTNTGELFF.

This rearrangement joins TRBV19 to TRBJ1-5; 7 nucleotides align to TRBD1. The CDR3 runs to 14 residues. The V gene's germline CDR1 is LNHDA and CDR2 SQIVND (reference sequence). V gave up 7 bases and J gave up 7 bases; unmatched junction bases: 10. The CDR3 reads CASTVEQGWQPQHF. CDR3 DNA: TGTGCCAGTACCGTGGAACAGGGGTGGCAGCCCCAGCATTTT.

The V call is TRBV7-6, the J call TRBJ2-7, with TRBD2 as a possible D gene (6 bases). CDR3 length: 13 amino acids. V was clipped by 2 bases and J by 7 bases, with 12 bases between them. Per the germline V gene, CDR1 is SGHVS and CDR2 is FNYEAQ. The CDR3 region is CASSLPGGVEQYF. DNA of the CDR3: TGTGCCAGCAGCTTACCAGGAGGGGTTGAGCAGTACTTC.

This clone turned up a few times. V gene TRBV27 combines with J gene TRBJ2-4; 7 bases line up with TRBD2. Germline V gene lookup returns CDR1 MNHEY and CDR2 SMNVEV (reference sequence). Germline trimming cut 6 bases from V and 3 bases from J; bases unmatched to any gene: 5. This CDR3 is built from 14 residues. For the CDR3, the DNA is TGTGCCAGCAGGGGAGGGAGCTACAAAAACATTCAGTACTTC. Translated, it gives CASRGGSYKNIQYF.

This rearrangement joins TRBV6-6 to TRBJ1-6; D possibly corresponds to TRBD1 (6 bases). Germline CDR1 MNHNY, CDR2 SVGAGI (reference sequence). This CDR3 has 14 amino acids. The V end lost 4 bases, the J end lost 7 bases, and 11 bases lay between the germline ends. CDR3 region: CASSLDSANSPLHF. CDR3 nucleotides: TGTGCCAGCAGTTTGGACAGCGCCAATTCACCCCTCCACTTT.

The V and J genes are TRBV2 and TRBJ2-1, with a tentative D call TRBD2 (5 bases). V lost 7 bases and J 6 bases, leaving 16 bases between the germline ends. CDR1 and CDR2 (germline): SNHLY, FYNNEI. The CDR3 has 14 amino acids. The CDR3 sequence: CASNNEGPINEQFF. In DNA form, the CDR3 reads TGTGCCAGCAACAACGAGGGTCCTATCAATGAGCAGTTCTTC.

CDR3: CASSPPAGPGANVLTF. CDR3 nucleotides: TGTGCCAGCTCACCACCGGCAGGTCCTGGGGCCAACGTCCTGACTTTC. The chain employs TRBV18 and TRBJ2-6, with D unclear. Trimming left V 0 bases short and J 2 bases short, with 8 bases between. The CDR3 spans 16 residues. Germline V gene sequence: CDR1 KGHSH, CDR2 LQKENI.

The chain recombines TRBV5-1 with TRBJ1-2, with 8 nucleotides matching TRBD1. The CDR3 covers 14 residues. Germline values: CDR1 SGHRS, CDR2 YFSETQ. J was trimmed by 3 bases and V by 4 bases; bases with no gene match: 5. The CDR3 nucleotides are TGCGCCAGCAGCCCGGACAGGGTTCACTATGGCTACACCTTC. This sequence encodes CASSPDRVHYGYTF.

This clone appeared a few times. Sequence at one end of the junction differs from germline and may be a read error. The chain couples TRBV19 to TRBJ1-6; a possible D gene is TRBD1 (6 bases). Germline V lookup: CDR1 LNHDA, CDR2 SQIVND (reference sequence). This CDR3 contains 15 residues. CDR3 region: CASMARGIGNSPLHF. CDR3 nucleotides: TGTGCAAGTATGGCCAGGGGAATAGGTAATTCACCCCTCCACTTT. Full variable domain (remainder filled in from reference TRBV19 and TRBJ1-6): DGGITQSPKYLFRKEGQNVTLSCEQNLNHDAMYWYRQDPGQGLRLIYYSQIVNDFQKGDIAEGYSVSREKKESFPLTVTSAQKNPTAFYLCASMARGIGNSPLHFGNGTRLTVT.

Comments on this clone: The germline gene is not matched at one end of the junction; a read error may be the cause. The chain has TRBV6-5 and TRBJ2-1; D is perhaps TRBD2 (5 bases). The germline V gene encodes CDR1 MNHEY and CDR2 SVGAGI. The CDR3 has 14 residues. CDR3 nucleotide sequence: TGTGCCAGCAGTTACACCTCTAGCTACGATGAGCAGTTCTTC. This gives the protein CASSYTSSYDEQFF.

The chain joins TRBV9 to TRBJ1-2, with a tentative D call TRBD1 (6 bases). This CDR3 comprises 16 residues. Germline-derived CDR1 and CDR2 are SGDLS and YYNGEE. Between the trimmed V and J ends, which lost 2 bases and 4 bases, there was a span of 18 bases. CDR3 residues: CASSVGRQDFSYGYTF. CDR3 coding DNA: TGTGCCAGCAGCGTGGGTCGACAGGATTTTTCCTATGGCTACACCTTC.

V gene TRBV5-8 combines with J gene TRBJ2-5; D unresolved. Trimming cost V 0 bases and J 5 bases, with 11 bases left between them. This CDR3 region has 14 residues. The germline CDR1 and CDR2 sequences are SGHTS and YDEGEE. CDR3 bases: TGTGCCAGCAGCTTGGAGTCTAGTAGGGAGACCCAGTACTTC. Amino acid sequence: CASSLESSRETQYF. The variable domain in full, completed from reference TRBV5-8 and TRBJ2-5, reads EAGVTQSPTHLIKTRGQQATLRCSPISGHTSVYWYQQALGLGLQFLLWYDEGEERNRGNFPPRFSGRQFPNYSSELNVNALELEDSALYLCASSLESSRETQYFGPGTRLLVL.

The chain uses TRBV27 and TRBJ2-7; D may be TRBD2 (5 bases). This CDR3 spans 13 amino acids. Germline assignment: CDR1 MNHEY and CDR2 SMNVEV (reference sequence). Trimming shortened V by 6 bases and J by 4 bases, and 13 bases separated the two germline ends. The CDR3 bases are TGTGCCAGCAGCGACGGGGTCGGGTACGAGCAGTACTTC. Translation gives CASSDGVGYEQYF.

The genes are TRBV7-9 and TRBJ1-6; D gene uncertain. Germline assignment: CDR1 SEHNR and CDR2 FQNEAQ (reference sequence). The V end lost 5 bases, the J end lost 6 bases, and 8 bases lay between the germline ends. The CDR3 runs 13 residues. The CDR3 DNA sequence: TGTGCCAGCAGCCCCCCCGGTAATTCACCCCTCCACTTT. This sequence encodes CASSPPGNSPLHF.

The V call is TRBV5-1, the J call TRBJ2-1; TRBD2 aligns across 10 bases. The germline CDR1 and CDR2 sequences are SGHRS and YFSETQ. The CDR3 consists of 14 residues. After removal of 9 bases from V and 7 bases from J, the junction contained 10 bases not matched to a gene. The CDR3: CATRPAGGLNEQFF. CDR3 nucleotide sequence: TGCGCCACTAGACCAGCGGGGGGGCTAAATGAGCAGTTCTTC.

The chain is built from TRBV2 and TRBJ2-5, with D perhaps TRBD1 (5 bases). CDR1 is SNHLY and CDR2 is FYNNEI in the germline V gene. This CDR3 has 13 amino acids. Trimming pared 6 bases from V and 4 bases from J, leaving 12 bases between. The CDR3 here is CASSDRESETQYF. CDR3 sequence (DNA): TGTGCCAGCAGCGACAGAGAATCAGAGACCCAGTACTTC.

V gene TRBV2 combines with J gene TRBJ2-7; the D gene is possibly TRBD1 (6 bases). Per the germline V gene, CDR1 is SNHLY and CDR2 is FYNNEI. The V end lost 6 bases, the J end lost 4 bases, and 10 bases lay between the germline ends. The CDR3 sequence is 12 residues long. The DNA of the CDR3 is TGTGCCAGCAGGGGGGCCAGATACGAGCAGTACTTC. Amino acid sequence: CASRGARYEQYF.

This clone was seen a few times. The V call is TRBV19, the J call TRBJ1-5; 7 nucleotides align to TRBD1. Per germline, CDR1 LNHDA and CDR2 SQIVND (reference sequence). The junction had 9 bases not matched to a gene; V was cut back by 0 bases and J by 7 bases. The CDR3 has 16 amino acids. This CDR3 is CASSIDGTGARQPQHF. DNA of the CDR3: TGTGCCAGTAGTATAGATGGTACAGGGGCCCGGCAGCCCCAGCATTTT.

The chain has TRBV7-2 and TRBJ1-4; D unclear. V lost 1 base and J 5 bases, leaving 8 bases between the germline ends. The CDR3 covers 14 residues. Germline V gene sequence: CDR1 SGHTA, CDR2 FQGNSA. This chain's CDR3 is CASSLEAGNEKLFF. In DNA form, the CDR3 reads TGTGCCAGCAGCTTAGAGGCGGGAAATGAAAAACTGTTTTTT.

The rearrangement links TRBV18 to TRBJ2-7; D not certain. The CDR3 is 14 amino acids. Looked up from germline, CDR1 is KGHSH and CDR2 is LQKENI. V was clipped by 0 bases and J by 6 bases, with 12 bases between them. The CDR3, as DNA: TGTGCCAGCTCACCACCGGGCCGCCGTGCCGAGCAGTACTTC. It codes for CASSPPGRRAEQYF.

This chain links TRBV5-1 with TRBJ2-1, with 7 bases identical to TRBD2. CDR1 and CDR2 from the germline V gene are SGHRS and YFSETQ. The CDR3 has 15 residues. V was pared by 6 bases and J by 9 bases, with 15 bases of the junction left unmatched. CDR3 nucleotides: TGCGCCAGCAACCCCCAGCGGGGACCGTCTGGTGAGCAGTTCTTC. Amino acids: CASNPQRGPSGEQFF.

This clone has more than one count but fewer than ten. V usage is TRBV7-9 and J usage is TRBJ1-1; a possible D gene is TRBD1 (5 bases). With 1 base removed from V and 0 bases from J, the gap between germline ends came to 6 bases. CDR3 length: 14 residues. Germline CDR1 SEHNR, CDR2 FQNEAQ (reference sequence). For the CDR3, the DNA is TGTGCCAGCAGCTTAGTGACAGTGAACACTGAAGCTTTCTTT. This encodes CASSLVTVNTEAFF.

This chain joins TRBV6-5 and TRBJ1-5; tentative D call: TRBD1 (6 bases). This CDR3 spans 16 amino acids. Germline V CDR1 and CDR2: MNHEY, SVGAGI. The V end was cut by 0 bases, the J end by 4 bases, with 13 bases between. CDR3 sequence (DNA): TGTGCCAGCAGTTACTCGAAAGGGGGGGCGAATCAGCCCCAGCATTTT. Its translation: CASSYSKGGANQPQHF.

The rearrangement links TRBV14 to TRBJ2-2; D gene unclear. This CDR3 spans 12 amino acids. Trimming pared 5 bases from V and 8 bases from J, leaving 9 bases between. CDR1 is SGHDN and CDR2 is FVKESK in the germline V gene. In nucleotides, the CDR3 is TGTGCCAGCAGCTCATACTCGGGGGAGCTGTTTTTT. Encoded protein: CASSSYSGELFF.

V gene TRBV7-9 combines with J gene TRBJ1-4; the match to TRBD1 covers 7 bases. This CDR3 is built from 15 residues. The germline CDR1 and CDR2 sequences are SEHNR and FQNEAQ (reference sequence). After removal of 6 bases from V and 5 bases from J, the junction contained 9 bases not matched to a gene. The DNA for the CDR3 is TGTGCCAGCAGTGACCCGGGACAGTCGAATGAAAAACTGTTTTTT. Its protein product is CASSDPGQSNEKLFF.

The J gene is TRBJ2-1, the V gene TRBV29-1; 7 bases are shared with TRBD2. The germline V gene encodes CDR1 SQVTM and CDR2 ANQGSEA. This CDR3 comprises 15 residues. The ends lost 6 bases at V and 3 bases at J; junction bases unmatched: 11. The CDR3 DNA follows: TGCAGCGTCCCAGGCGGCGGGGGATACTACAATGAGCAGTTCTTC. It translates to CSVPGGGGYYNEQFF.

In this sample, this clone turned up a few times. The gene calls are TRBV5-6 and TRBJ1-1; unclear D gene. The ends were cut back, 4 bases at V and 0 bases at J, with 10 bases in the middle. From germline, CDR1 is SGHDT and CDR2 YYEEEE. The CDR3 is 14 residues long. CDR3 DNA: TGTGCCAGCAGCCTAGCCACAGTGAACACTGAAGCTTTCTTT. This sequence encodes CASSLATVNTEAFF.